This T cell receptor beta chain was found in a study of T-cell reconstitution after alpha-beta-depleted transplantation in children. The CDR3 spans 13 residues. This clonotype was seen at least ten times. The library targeted TCRbeta and was prepared with unique molecular identifiers. TCRdb analysed the PCR reads with MiXCR anew, one entry per CDR3 protein. The table shows fewer than 200,000 distinct CDR3 sequences, with roughly 6.8% occurring only once. The gene calls are TRBV21-1 and TRBJ2-5; the D call in the table, TRBD2, was not verified against the DNA. TRBV21-1 is labeled a pseudogene. Here the sequenced sample was PBMCs from the stem cell graft donor, taken from the stem cell graft. The sequence was obtained from a human donor who donated a stem cell graft to a child with Wiskott-Aldrich syndrome. The CDR3 sequence: CFRAGDLQETQYF. In DNA form, the CDR3 reads TGTTTTAGAGCGGGAGATCTTCAAGAGACCCAGTACTTC.